This section outlines one TCR beta chain sequence together with its context. Participants' own reports of clinical history determined their cohort assignment. Under the authors' procedure: How many nucleated cells were present was estimated from reference gene primer amplification. Assay used: immunoSEQ multiplex PCR; TCRdb lists only in-frame clones, some missing. V, J and clone size are those of that table, while D and trimming were read from the DNA. The sample contains 300,000 to 400,000 clones, 80% to 90% of which appear only once. The CDR3 runs to 14 residues. CDR1 is DFQATT and CDR2 is SNEGSKA in the germline V gene (reference sequence). Losses at the gene ends were 3 bases for V and 2 bases for J; bases not matched to a gene: 6. This sample was taken from a study of blood T cell repertoires in COVID-19.

Sequences were obtained from PBMCs or T cells enriched from blood (not recorded which). The V call is TRBV20-1, the J call TRBJ2-7, with 8 bases aligning to TRBD1. The TCR sequence derives from a man aged 25-40 years who had recovered from COVID-19. In DNA, the CDR3 is TGCAGTGCTAGTCCAGGGGGCCACGCCTACGAGCAGTACTTC. Its translation is CSASPGGHAYEQYF.